The following is a TCR beta chain sequence with its context. The data stem from a study of blood T cell repertoires in COVID-19. Study-level information: Sites in the United States, Italy and Spain provided acute and convalescent COVID-19 samples. The cDNA or gDNA used as material had been derived from T cells, B-cell-depleted T cells, or PBMCs.

Authors' processing steps: It was from reference gene primer amplification that nucleated cell counts were estimated. This table comes from immunoSEQ multiplex PCR, and its TCRdb copy is limited to in-frame clones, with some not included. V and J calls and clone size follow that table, whereas D and trimming were derived from the DNA. The sample records about 280,000 clones, 70% to 90% being singletons. This CDR3 is built from 14 residues. Germline V gene lookup returns CDR1 LNHDA and CDR2 SQIVND (reference sequence). V was clipped by 7 bases and J by 0 bases, with 13 bases between them. The clonotype originates from a woman in her 70s with acute or convalescent COVID-19. The V call is TRBV19, the J call TRBJ2-7; tentative D call: TRBD2 (7 bases). Sequenced input: peripheral blood. The CDR3 nucleotides are TGTGCCAGTAAAGAGGGGGGGATCTCCTACGAGCAGTACTTC. The encoded protein is CASKEGGISYEQYF.